Shown below are 30 T cell receptor beta chains from a single sample sequenced in a study of blood T cells in healthy people across ages. Next came a second PCR, run for roughly 7 to 12 cycles, which used a sample-barcoded 5' primer along with a J-beta primer mix. TCRdb re-derived calls from the 5' RACE reads in MiXCR, one entry per CDR3 protein. The table records some 1.5 million distinct CDR3 sequences, 28% of them present only once. Sequencing was done on a sample of blood. The receptors here all came from a woman in her twenties or thirties in good health.

This clonotype was detected many times. The rearrangement uses TRBV5-1 and TRBJ2-7; perhaps TRBD2 as D (6 bases). Germline CDR1 reads SGHRS; CDR2 reads YFSETQ. V shed 0 bases and J shed 6 bases, with 13 bases lying between them. CDR3 size: 14 residues. The CDR3 DNA reads as TGCGCCAGCAGCTTGGATGGAGGGCTGGGCGAGCAGTACTTC. Translating gives CASSLDGGLGEQYF.

This clonotype was counted at least ten times. The V call is TRBV11-2, the J call TRBJ1-5, with 9 bases that match TRBD1. The CDR3 is made up of 15 amino acids. Per germline, CDR1 SGHAT and CDR2 FQNNGV. The ends lost 5 bases at V and 3 bases at J; junction bases unmatched: 5. The CDR3 region has the DNA TGTGCCAGCAGCCAAGGACAGGGGATCAATCAGCCCCAGCATTTT. Its protein is CASSQGQGINQPQHF.

The chain joins TRBV29-1 to TRBJ2-5, with D uncertain. There are 14 residues in the CDR3. Trimming took off 6 bases at V and 2 bases at J, with 16 bases between the two ends. CDR1 SQVTM and CDR2 ANQGSEA come from the germline V gene. CDR3: CSVARAEEQETQYF. As DNA, the CDR3 is TGCAGCGTCGCACGCGCTGAGGAACAAGAGACCCAGTACTTC.

This clonotype was observed a few times. As DNA, the CDR3 is TGTGCCAGCAGCCCCTATTGGGGGATCGGGTCCTACGAGCAGTACTTC. This gives the protein CASSPYWGIGSYEQYF. The chain has TRBV7-9 and TRBJ2-7, with D perhaps assigned TRBD1 or TRBD2 (5 bases each). The V end lost 5 bases, the J end lost 1 base, and 18 bases lay between the germline ends. Looked up from germline, CDR1 is SEHNR and CDR2 is FQNEAQ (reference sequence). The CDR3 loop spans 16 amino acids.

The genes are TRBV18 and TRBJ1-1; 7 bases are shared with TRBD1. Germline-derived CDR1 and CDR2 are KGHSH and LQKENI. The CDR3 covers 12 residues. J gave up 12 bases and V 3 bases, and 7 bases lay outside the gene matches. CDR3 sequence: CASSPIQGETFF. The CDR3 bases are TGTGCCAGCTCACCTATCCAGGGGGAAACTTTCTTT.

The chain carries TRBV2 and TRBJ2-1; D gene ambiguous. V lost 7 bases, J lost 9 bases, and 7 bases lay in between. CDR1 is SNHLY, CDR2 FYNNEI, per germline. This CDR3 has 10 amino acids. The CDR3 reads CASKILEQFF. The CDR3, as DNA: TGTGCCAGCAAAATTCTTGAGCAGTTCTTC.

The chain joins TRBV9 to TRBJ2-1, with TRBD2 matching over 7 bases. The CDR3 totals 14 residues. The germline V gene encodes CDR1 SGDLS and CDR2 YYNGEE. Trimming took 3 bases from V and 6 from J; bases not matched to a gene: 6. The CDR3 loop reads CASSETSWANEQFF. The CDR3 DNA follows: TGTGCCAGCAGCGAGACTAGCTGGGCCAATGAGCAGTTCTTC.

This clonotype was seen ten or more times. The rearrangement uses TRBV20-1 and TRBJ2-7, with no clear D. Germline loops: CDR1 DFQATT, CDR2 SNEGSKA (reference sequence). V shed 0 bases and J shed 5 bases, with 11 bases lying between them. CDR3 length: 13 amino acids. The CDR3 region has the DNA TGCAGTGCTAGAGAACCCCTCCGGGACGAGCAGTACTTC. It is translated as CSAREPLRDEQYF.

This chain joins TRBV5-5 and TRBJ2-1; the D gene is possibly TRBD2 (5 bases). Germline V CDR1 and CDR2: SGHKS, YYEKEE (reference sequence). With 7 bases removed from V and 6 bases from J, the gap between germline ends came to 17 bases. CDR3 length: 14 amino acids. CDR3 protein: CASGLTGVLNEQFF. Written as DNA, the CDR3 is TGTGCCAGCGGTTTAACCGGGGTCCTCAATGAGCAGTTCTTC.

This clonotype was counted only a few times. CDR3 loop: CARTGLPNEQFF. CDR3 in DNA: TGTGCCCGCACGGGGCTCCCGAATGAGCAGTTCTTC. This rearrangement joins TRBV30 to TRBJ2-1; D could derive from TRBD1 or TRBD2 (5 bases each). Germline V CDR1 and CDR2: GTSNPN, SVGIG (reference sequence). V shed 8 bases and J shed 7 bases, with 15 bases lying between them. The CDR3 spans 12 residues. The full variable domain, its missing parts supplied by reference TRBV30 and TRBJ2-1, is SQTIHQWPATLVQPVGSPLSLECTVEGTSNPNLYWYRQAAGRGLQLLFYSVGIGQISSEVPQNLSASRPQDRQFILSSKKLLLSDSGFYLCARTGLPNEQFFGPGTRLTVL.

As regards this clonotype: A much larger clone is a single base away; this may be a read error. The V gene is TRBV4-1, the J gene TRBJ2-1, with TRBD2 identical over 9 bases. The V gene end was trimmed by 4 bases and the J gene end by 5 bases; junction bases not matched to a gene: 9. This CDR3 spans 16 amino acids. CDR1 is MGHRA and CDR2 is YSYEKL in the germline V gene. The CDR3 here is CASSRAQRGVNNEQFF. The CDR3 DNA is TGCGCCAGCAGCCGAGCCCAGCGGGGGGTGAACAATGAGCAGTTCTTC.

V is TRBV20-1 and J is TRBJ1-2, with TRBD1 matching 7 bases. Germline CDR1 and CDR2: DFQATT and SNEGSKA (reference sequence). The CDR3 spans 14 residues. Losses at the gene ends were 8 bases for V and 4 bases for J; bases not matched to a gene: 13. The CDR3 reads CSTFDRESGYGYTF. The CDR3 nucleotides are TGCAGTACTTTCGACAGGGAATCCGGCTATGGCTACACCTTC.

The CDR3 region is CASSYQGVDYGYTF. The CDR3 nucleotides are TGTGCCAGCAGCTACCAGGGTGTCGACTATGGCTACACCTTC. The chain carries TRBV7-2 and TRBJ1-2, with a tentative D call TRBD1 (5 bases). The CDR3 spans 14 residues. V was shortened by 4 bases and J by 3 bases, with 12 bases between the two germline ends. Germline V gene sequence: CDR1 SGHTA, CDR2 FQGNSA. The variable domain in full, completed from reference TRBV7-2 and TRBJ1-2, reads GAGVSQSPSNKVTEKGKDVELRCDPISGHTALYWYRQSLGQGLEFLIYFQGNSAPDKSGLPSDRFSAERTGGSVSTLTIQRTQQEDSAVYLCASSYQGVDYGYTFGSGTRLTVV.

This chain links TRBV3-1 with TRBJ2-6; 10 positions match TRBD1. The V gene's germline CDR1 is LGHDT and CDR2 YNNKEL (reference sequence). The trim removed 1 base at V and 0 bases at J, leaving 9 bases unmatched. The CDR3 covers 20 residues. The CDR3 loop reads CASSQGDRGQHHSGANVLTF. DNA for the CDR3: TGTGCCAGCAGCCAAGGGGACAGGGGCCAGCACCACTCTGGGGCCAACGTCCTGACTTTC.

The chain uses TRBV5-6 and TRBJ1-2, with TRBD1 matching over 10 bases. Germline V CDR1 and CDR2: SGHDT, YYEEEE. V was pared by 5 bases and J by 3 bases, with 4 bases of the junction left unmatched. This CDR3 has 14 residues. The CDR3 DNA sequence: TGTGCCAGCAGGCAGACAGGGGGCGACTATGGCTACACCTTC. Translation gives CASRQTGGDYGYTF.

This clonotype has only a few counts. The chain links TRBV2 to TRBJ2-5; TRBD1 matches 7 bases. Germline CDR1 SNHLY, CDR2 FYNNEI. The CDR3 covers 15 residues. The V gene end was trimmed by 2 bases and the J gene end by 4 bases; junction bases not matched to a gene: 7. CDR3 protein: CASSELQGTIETQYF. In DNA form, the CDR3 reads TGTGCCAGCAGTGAACTACAGGGGACCATAGAGACCCAGTACTTC.

The chain combines TRBV30 with TRBJ2-7, with 11 bases aligning to TRBD1. V trimming: 3 bases; J trimming: 0 bases; junction bases outside the gene matches: 4. The CDR3 is 15 residues long. CDR1 is GTSNPN, CDR2 SVGIG, per germline (reference sequence). CDR3 sequence (DNA): TGTGCCTGGAGGGGACAGGGGGGCATCTCCTACGAGCAGTACTTC. As protein: CAWRGQGGISYEQYF.

A word on this clonotype: A clone one base away is much larger, so this may be a read error. The chain links TRBV6-1 to TRBJ2-7; D remains unclear. V was trimmed by 6 bases and J by 3 bases, leaving 12 bases between them. The CDR3 runs 13 residues. Germline CDR1 MNHNS, CDR2 SASEGT. The chain's CDR3 is CASRERDFYEQYF. The DNA of the CDR3 is TGTGCCAGCAGGGAAAGAGATTTCTACGAGCAGTACTTC.

This clonotype was recorded at least ten times. This rearrangement joins TRBV28 to TRBJ2-7; D ambiguous. The CDR3 length is 14 residues. Germline values: CDR1 MDHEN, CDR2 SYDVKM. Between the trimmed V and J ends, which lost 3 bases and 2 bases, there was a span of 11 bases. As DNA, the CDR3 is TGTGCCAGCAGTTTCCCACCGCTCGCCTACGAGCAGTACTTC. Translating it yields CASSFPPLAYEQYF.

A few counts support this clonotype. The chain has TRBV11-2 and TRBJ2-7; TRBD2 might be the D (5 bases). CDR3 length: 15 residues. Germline V gene sequence: CDR1 SGHAT, CDR2 FQNNGV. V lost 5 bases to trimming and J lost 0 bases, with 14 bases between them. CDR3 sequence: CASSHSPDSSYEQYF. The CDR3 DNA reads TGTGCCAGCAGCCACTCCCCGGACTCCTCCTACGAGCAGTACTTC.

This clonotype occurred a few times. This chain links TRBV18 with TRBJ2-3, with a weak D call TRBD1 (6 bases). Germline V CDR1 and CDR2: KGHSH, LQKENI. The CDR3 extends over 13 amino acids. V lost 2 bases and J lost 10, with 13 bases in between. CDR3 loop: CASSPGDTRPQYF. DNA for the CDR3: TGTGCCAGCTCACCAGGGGACACCCGTCCGCAGTATTTT.

This clonotype was seen only a few times. This rearrangement joins TRBV27 to TRBJ1-1; D ambiguous. CDR1 and CDR2 from the germline V gene are MNHEY and SMNVEV (reference sequence). This CDR3 spans 15 amino acids. V was clipped by 2 bases and J by 0 bases, with 10 bases between them. The CDR3, as DNA: TGTGCCAGCAGTTTAACGGGTCTCATGAACACTGAAGCTTTCTTT. It yields the protein CASSLTGLMNTEAFF.

For the CDR3, the DNA is TGCGCCAGCAGCGAACTAGCGGGGGCTGACACAGATACGCAGTATTTT. Its protein is CASSELAGADTDTQYF. The rearrangement joins TRBV5-1 to TRBJ2-3; 11 bases fit TRBD2. Germline values: CDR1 SGHRS, CDR2 YFSETQ. The junction had 6 bases not matched to a gene; V was cut back by 4 bases and J by 2 bases. The CDR3 runs 16 residues.

With respect to this clonotype: A much larger clone lies a single base off, so this may be a read error. The chain couples TRBV20-1 to TRBJ1-2; TRBD1 might be the D (5 bases). The germline V and J ends were trimmed by 1 base and 7 bases, with 16 bases remaining between them. CDR3 length: 14 residues. Germline CDR1 is DFQATT and CDR2 is SNEGSKA (reference sequence). The CDR3 DNA is TGCAGTGCTAGAGGAACTAGGCAGGGCGGTGGCTACACCTTC. Translation gives CSARGTRQGGGYTF.

As for this clonotype: A single base separates this from a much larger clone, so it may be a read error. The rearrangement links TRBV18 to TRBJ2-1, with 9 nucleotides matching TRBD1. V lost 1 base, J lost 13 bases, and 8 bases stayed unmatched. The CDR3 contains 14 residues. Germline CDR1 and CDR2: KGHSH and LQKENI. The CDR3 protein is CASSPQTGGETQFF. In DNA form, the CDR3 reads TGTGCCAGCTCACCACAGACAGGGGGAGAGACCCAGTTCTTC.

This clonotype has only a few counts. Written as DNA, the CDR3 is TGCAGTGCTAGATTCCGGGACACCGGAGGTACTGAAGCTTTCTTT. Translated, it gives CSARFRDTGGTEAFF. The chain has TRBV20-1 and TRBJ1-1, with D possibly TRBD1 on 6 matching bases. Germline CDR1 DFQATT, CDR2 SNEGSKA (reference sequence). This CDR3 has 15 residues. The V end was cut by 2 bases, the J end by 5 bases, with 18 bases between.

As concerns this clonotype: This may arise from a read error, as a much more abundant clone is one base away. The J gene is TRBJ2-1, the V gene TRBV29-1; D remains ambiguous. The germline V gene has CDR1 SQVTM and CDR2 ANQGSEA. The CDR3 is 11 residues long. In DNA form, the CDR3 reads TGCAGCGTTGATGGGGTAAATGAGCGGTTCTTC. Translation: CSVDGVNERFF.

The sample holds a few counts of this clonotype. A clone one base away is much larger, so this may be a read error. DNA for the CDR3: TGTGCCAGCAGTAAGCTCAATGAGCAGTACTTC. This encodes CASSKLNEQYF. V usage is TRBV28 and J usage is TRBJ2-7; D gene uncertain. The ends were cut back, 5 bases at V and 7 bases at J, with 9 bases in the middle. The CDR3 has 11 residues. Germline CDR1 and CDR2: MDHEN and SYDVKM.

The CDR3 DNA reads TGTGCCAGCAGCCCAGGAATTTATGAGCAGTTCTTC. This codes for CASSPGIYEQFF. This chain uses TRBV6-1 with TRBJ2-1; D not resolved. V lost 6 bases, J lost 8 bases, and 11 bases lay in between. Germline CDR1 reads MNHNS; CDR2 reads SASEGT. The CDR3 has 12 residues.

This clonotype was seen ten or more times. The CDR3 loop is CATWGSGKNEQFF. In nucleotides, the CDR3 is TGTGCCACCTGGGGTAGCGGGAAGAATGAGCAGTTCTTC. This rearrangement joins TRBV10-3 to TRBJ2-1; 8 nucleotides align to TRBD2. The V segment lost 10 bases and the J segment 7 bases; nucleotides outside the gene matches: 9. Per germline, CDR1 ENHRY and CDR2 SYGVKD. The CDR3 has 13 amino acids.